This T cell receptor (beta chain) was sequenced for a study of post-analysis software for immune sequencing data. This clonotype showed up just a few times. Tagging with unique molecular identifiers was a feature of the TCR beta cDNA libraries. In TCRdb, the PCR reads were re-called with MiXCR into one record per CDR3 protein. The profile shows roughly 540,000 distinct CDR3 sequences, approximately 31% of them singletons. The sample was blood. The TCR originated in a girl under 18 with multiple sclerosis.

CDR3 coding DNA: TGCAGCGCGGTTCCTAGCTCCTACGAGCAGTACTTC. Translation gives CSAVPSSYEQYF. The chain recombines TRBV20-1 with TRBJ2-7; D ambiguous. This CDR3 region has 12 residues. Germline V gene sequence: CDR1 DFQATT, CDR2 SNEGSKA (reference sequence).